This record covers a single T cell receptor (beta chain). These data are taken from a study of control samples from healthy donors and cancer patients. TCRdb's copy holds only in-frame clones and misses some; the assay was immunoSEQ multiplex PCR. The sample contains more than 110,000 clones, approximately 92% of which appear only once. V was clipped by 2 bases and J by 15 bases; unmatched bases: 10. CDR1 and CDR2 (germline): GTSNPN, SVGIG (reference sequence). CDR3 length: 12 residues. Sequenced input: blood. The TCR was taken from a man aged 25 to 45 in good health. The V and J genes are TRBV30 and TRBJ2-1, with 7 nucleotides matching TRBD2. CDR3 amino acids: CAWSPRLALPFF. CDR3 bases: TGTGCCTGGAGTCCGAGACTAGCTCTGCCGTTCTTC.